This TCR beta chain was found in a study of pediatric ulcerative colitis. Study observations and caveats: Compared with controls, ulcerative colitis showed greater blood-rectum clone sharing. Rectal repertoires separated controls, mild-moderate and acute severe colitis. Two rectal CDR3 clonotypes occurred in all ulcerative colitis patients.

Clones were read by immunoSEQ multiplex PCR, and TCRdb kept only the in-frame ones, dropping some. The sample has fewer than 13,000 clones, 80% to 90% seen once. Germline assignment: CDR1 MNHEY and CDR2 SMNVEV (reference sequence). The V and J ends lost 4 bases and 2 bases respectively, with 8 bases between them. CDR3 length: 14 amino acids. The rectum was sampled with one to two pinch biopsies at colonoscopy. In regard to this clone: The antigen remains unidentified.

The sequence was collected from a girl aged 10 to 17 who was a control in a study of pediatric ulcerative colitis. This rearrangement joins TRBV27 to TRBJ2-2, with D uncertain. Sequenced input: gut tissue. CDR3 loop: CASSSPHNTGELFF. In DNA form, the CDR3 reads TGTGCCAGCAGTTCACCCCATAACACCGGGGAGCTGTTTTTT.